These T cell receptor beta chains were read from a single sample in a study of T cell repertoires in cytomegalovirus infection. Their specific antigens are unknown. TCRdb itself ran the reads through MiXCR, one entry per CDR3 protein. The sample carries about 24,000 distinct CDR3 sequences, approximately 22% recorded once. The sample consisted of CD8+ T cells from cultured PBMCs, taken from culture after CMV antigen stimulation. The origin of the receptors is a human donor in good health (CMV status not recorded). Some clones in this sample may be carry-over from other donors' samples. The CDR3 runs from the conserved cysteine through the conserved F or W. The order of the fields is CDR3 protein, CDR3 DNA, D gene, J gene, V gene, clone size. D genes are given only for firm matches. A row's size may be missing; if present it is once, few, many or a size class.

CASIGGPGLGEQFF TGTGCCAGCATCGGGGGGCCGGGGTTGGGTGAGCAGTTCTTC - TRBJ2-1 TRBV7-2 many
CSARDFATEAFF TGCAGTGCTCGGGACTTCGCCACTGAAGCTTTCTTT - TRBJ1-1 TRBV20-1 few
CASSENYPSYGYTF TGTGCCAGCAGTGAAAATTACCCGAGCTATGGCTACACCTTC - TRBJ1-2 TRBV6-1 -
CASSLVLLAGDTQYF TGCGCCAGCAGCCTAGTTCTACTAGCGGGGGATACGCAGTATTTT TRBD2 TRBJ2-3 TRBV4-1 -
CASSQEPYAGTDQPQHF TGCGCCAGCAGCCAAGAACCGTATGCAGGGACGGATCAGCCCCAGCATTTT - TRBJ1-5 TRBV4-1 -
CASSLPGAGDGNEQFF TGTGCCAGCAGTTTGCCGGGAGCAGGGGATGGCAATGAGCAGTTCTTC - TRBJ2-1 TRBV27 -
CASSLTGGADTQYF TGTGCCAGCAGCCTGACTGGGGGCGCAGATACGCAGTATTTT - TRBJ2-3 TRBV7-9 many
CASSAGALETQYF TGTGCCAGCAGCGCGGGGGCGCTGGAGACCCAGTACTTC - TRBJ2-5 TRBV12-3/TRBV12-4 few
CASSPSVEHEQYF TGTGCCAGTAGCCCTTCAGTGGAACACGAGCAGTACTTC - TRBJ2-7 TRBV19 -
CASSEARQVISYNEQFF TGTGCCAGCAGTGAAGCACGACAGGTCATCTCCTACAATGAGCAGTTCTTC - TRBJ2-1 TRBV6-1 few
CASSQAGQGAINEQYF TGCGCCAGCAGCCAAGCTGGACAGGGGGCTATCAACGAGCAGTACTTC TRBD1 TRBJ2-7 TRBV4-1 -
CASSPGEGPKYF TGTGCCAGCAGCCCCGGTGAAGGCCCAAAGTACTTC - TRBJ2-5 TRBV7-8 many
CAISESETIPLKTQYF TGTGCCATCAGTGAGTCGGAGACTATTCCTCTAAAGACCCAGTACTTC - TRBJ2-5 TRBV10-3 -
CASSSGLRSPQETQYF TGTGCCAGCAGTTCGGGACTCCGTTCCCCTCAAGAGACCCAGTACTTC - TRBJ2-5 TRBV6-2/TRBV6-3 -
CASSLSQRSEAFF TGTGCCAGCAGTTTATCACAGCGATCGGAAGCTTTCTTT - TRBJ1-1 TRBV12-3/TRBV12-4 once
CASSLGTGGNEQFF TGTGCCAGCAGCTTGGGGACAGGGGGGAATGAGCAGTTCTTC TRBD1 TRBJ2-1 TRBV11-2 few
CASSQVALDTEAFF TGTGCCAGCTCACAGGTGGCCCTGGACACTGAAGCTTTCTTT - TRBJ1-1 TRBV18 -
CASSLLGPMGYEQYF TGTGCCAGCAGTTTATTGGGTCCCATGGGATACGAGCAGTACTTC - TRBJ2-7 TRBV28 many
CASSYSAGASYNSPLHF TGTGCCAGCAGTTACTCGGCAGGGGCCTCCTATAATTCACCCCTCCACTTT - TRBJ1-6 TRBV6-6 -
CAISDPGTGVYEQYF TGTGCCATCAGTGATCCCGGGACAGGAGTGTACGAGCAGTACTTC TRBD1 TRBJ2-7 TRBV10-3 many
CASSRGQGRANEQFF TGTGCCAGCAGCCGTGGACAGGGGCGGGCCAATGAGCAGTTCTTC TRBD1 TRBJ2-1 TRBV7-3 many
CASSLATVLRTDTQYF TGCGCCAGCAGCTTGGCTACCGTTCTTAGGACAGATACGCAGTATTTT - TRBJ2-3 TRBV5-1 -
CASSSRGANVLTF TGCGCCAGCAGCTCCAGGGGGGCCAACGTCCTGACTTTC - TRBJ2-6 TRBV5-1 -
CASSLGQDSYEQYF TGTGCCAGCAGCTTAGGACAGGACTCCTACGAGCAGTACTTC - TRBJ2-7 TRBV7-6 -
CASSQELASGVYPNEQFF TGTGCCAGCAGCCAAGAGCTTGCTAGCGGGGTATATCCGAATGAGCAGTTCTTC TRBD2 TRBJ2-1 TRBV4-2 -
CASSPIWTGLYSPLHF TGTGCCAGCAGCCCAATCTGGACAGGGTTATACTCACCCCTCCACTTT TRBD1 TRBJ1-6 TRBV7-2 many
CASTLRGEGSGQGATDTQYF TGTGCCAGCACCTTAAGGGGGGAGGGGTCGGGACAGGGGGCCACAGATACGCAGTATTTT TRBD1 TRBJ2-3 TRBV7-2 many
CASSLLPGLSQPQHF TGTGCCAGCAGTTTATTACCAGGGTTGTCTCAGCCCCAGCATTTT - TRBJ1-5 TRBV27 -
CAISEEGQGSEQYF TGTGCCATCAGTGAGGAGGGACAGGGTAGCGAGCAGTACTTC TRBD1 TRBJ2-7 TRBV10-3 -
CSARVDRGDQETQYF TGCAGTGCTAGAGTGGACAGGGGAGACCAAGAGACCCAGTACTTC TRBD1 TRBJ2-5 TRBV20-1 -
CATSGHRDTYYGYTF TGTGCCACCAGCGGCCACAGAGATACTTACTATGGCTACACCTTC - TRBJ1-2 TRBV15 few
CASSQDQRGQPQHF TGCGCCAGCAGCCAAGATCAAAGGGGTCAGCCCCAGCATTTT - TRBJ1-5 TRBV4-3 -
CASSPFDANYGYTF TGTGCCAGCAGCCCGTTCGATGCAAACTATGGCTACACCTTC - TRBJ1-2 TRBV7-9 few
CASSVSGAIQETQYF TGTGCCAGCAGCGTATCCGGGGCAATACAAGAGACCCAGTACTTC - TRBJ2-5 TRBV9 -
CASTTTMTGLLHGYTF TGTGCCAGTACCACAACAATGACAGGGCTGCTCCATGGCTACACCTTC TRBD1 TRBJ1-2 TRBV19 many
CSARDLQGPSYEQYF TGCAGTGCTAGAGATCTACAGGGGCCCTCCTACGAGCAGTACTTC TRBD1 TRBJ2-7 TRBV20-1 many
CASRPFPGTGGFTDTQYF TGTGCCAGCAGACCCTTCCCCGGGACAGGGGGTTTTACAGATACGCAGTATTTT TRBD1 TRBJ2-3 TRBV2 few
CSARQDNQPQHF TGCAGTGCTAGACAAGACAATCAGCCCCAGCATTTT - TRBJ1-5 TRBV20-1 few
CASSQQGNGETQYF TGTGCCAGCAGCCAACAGGGTAATGGAGAGACCCAGTACTTC - TRBJ2-5 TRBV6-5 many
CASSLAGGRGETQYF TGTGCCAGCAGCTTGGCGGGGGGGCGGGGAGAGACCCAGTACTTC TRBD2 TRBJ2-5 TRBV5-5 -
CASSLGQGGGEQYF TGTGCCAGCAGCTTAGGACAGGGGGGGGGCGAGCAGTACTTC TRBD1 TRBJ2-7 TRBV7-8 many
CAIKSTGIAEAFF TGTGCCATCAAATCGACAGGGATCGCTGAAGCTTTCTTT TRBD1 TRBJ1-1 TRBV10-3 -
CASGTGAYEQYF TGTGCCAGCGGGACAGGGGCTTACGAGCAGTACTTC TRBD1 TRBJ2-7 TRBV25-1 -
CASSYRGRSNEKLFF TGTGCCAGCAGTTACAGGGGACGGAGTAATGAAAAACTGTTTTTT - TRBJ1-4 TRBV6-6 many
CASSEDLAMGQGAGELFF TGTGCCAGCAGTGAAGATTTAGCAATGGGACAGGGAGCCGGGGAGCTGTTTTTT TRBD1 TRBJ2-2 TRBV6-1 many
CASSLDTDTQYF TGTGCCAGCAGCTTAGACACAGATACGCAGTATTTT - TRBJ2-3 TRBV7-9 few
CSARSQTREKLFF TGCAGTGCTAGAAGTCAGACGAGGGAAAAACTGTTTTTT - TRBJ1-4 TRBV20-1 -
CASSTIGVNEKLFF TGTGCCAGCAGTACCATAGGCGTTAATGAAAAACTGTTTTTT - TRBJ1-4 TRBV2 -